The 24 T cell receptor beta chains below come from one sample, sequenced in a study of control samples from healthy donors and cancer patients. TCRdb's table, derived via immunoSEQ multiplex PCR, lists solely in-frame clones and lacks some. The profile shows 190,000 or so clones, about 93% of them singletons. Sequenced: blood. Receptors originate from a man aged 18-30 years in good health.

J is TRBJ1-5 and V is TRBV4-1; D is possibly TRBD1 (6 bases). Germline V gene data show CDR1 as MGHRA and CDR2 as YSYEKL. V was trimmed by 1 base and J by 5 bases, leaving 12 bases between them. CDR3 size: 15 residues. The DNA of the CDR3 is TGCGCCAGCAGCCAAGTAGGGGGAAGGGATCAGCCCCAGCATTTT. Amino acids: CASSQVGGRDQPQHF.

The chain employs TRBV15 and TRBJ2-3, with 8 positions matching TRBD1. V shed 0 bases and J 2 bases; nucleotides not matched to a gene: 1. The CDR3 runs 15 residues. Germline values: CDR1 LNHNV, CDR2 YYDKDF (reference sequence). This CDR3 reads CATSRDRGPTDTQYF. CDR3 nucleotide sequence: TGTGCCACCAGCAGAGACAGGGGGCCCACAGATACGCAGTATTTT.

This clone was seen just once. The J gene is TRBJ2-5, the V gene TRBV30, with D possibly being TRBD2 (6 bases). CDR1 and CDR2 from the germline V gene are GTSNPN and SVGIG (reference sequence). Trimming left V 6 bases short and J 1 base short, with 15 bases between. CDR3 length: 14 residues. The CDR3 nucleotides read TGTGCCTGTTCCCACGGACTAACCCAAGAGACCCAGTACTTC. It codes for CACSHGLTQETQYF.

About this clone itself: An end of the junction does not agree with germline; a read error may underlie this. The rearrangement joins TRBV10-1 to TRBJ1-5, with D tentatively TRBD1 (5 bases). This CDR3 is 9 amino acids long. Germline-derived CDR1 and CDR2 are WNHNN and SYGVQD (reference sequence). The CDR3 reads CASSESRGF. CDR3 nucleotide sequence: TGCGCCAGCAGTGAGTCGCGGGGGTTT.

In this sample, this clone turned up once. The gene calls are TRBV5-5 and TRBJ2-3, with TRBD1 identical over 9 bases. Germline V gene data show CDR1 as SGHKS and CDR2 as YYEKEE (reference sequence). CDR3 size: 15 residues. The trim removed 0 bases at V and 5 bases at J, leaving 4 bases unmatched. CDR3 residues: CASSLAGQGKDTQYF. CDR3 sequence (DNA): TGTGCCAGCAGCTTGGCGGGACAGGGAAAAGATACGCAGTATTTT. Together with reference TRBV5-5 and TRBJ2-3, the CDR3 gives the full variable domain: DAGVTQSPTHLIKTRGQQVTLRCSPISGHKSVSWYQQVLGQGPQFIFQYYEKEERGRGNFPDRFSARQFPNYSSELNVNALLLGDSALYLCASSLAGQGKDTQYFGPGTRLTVL.

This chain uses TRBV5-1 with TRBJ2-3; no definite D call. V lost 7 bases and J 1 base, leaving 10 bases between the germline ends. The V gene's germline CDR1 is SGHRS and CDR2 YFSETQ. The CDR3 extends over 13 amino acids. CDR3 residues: CASGDLGTDTQYF. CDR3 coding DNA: TGCGCCAGCGGGGATTTGGGCACAGATACGCAGTATTTT.

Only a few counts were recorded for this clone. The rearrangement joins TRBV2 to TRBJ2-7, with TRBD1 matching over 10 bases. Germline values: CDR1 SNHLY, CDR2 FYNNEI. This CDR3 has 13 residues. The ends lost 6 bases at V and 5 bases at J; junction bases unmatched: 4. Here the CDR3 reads CASSRDRGNEQYF. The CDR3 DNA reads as TGTGCCAGCAGCCGGGACAGGGGAAACGAGCAGTACTTC.

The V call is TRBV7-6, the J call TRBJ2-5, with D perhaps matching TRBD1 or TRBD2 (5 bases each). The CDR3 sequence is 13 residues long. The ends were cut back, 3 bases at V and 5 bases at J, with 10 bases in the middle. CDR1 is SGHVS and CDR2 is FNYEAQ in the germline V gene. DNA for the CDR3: TGTGCCAGCAGCTTCAGGGAGTTGGAGACCCAGTACTTC. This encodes CASSFRELETQYF. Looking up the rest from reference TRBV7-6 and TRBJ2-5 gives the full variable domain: GAGVSQSPRYKVTKRGQDVALRCDPISGHVSLYWYRQALGQGPEFLTYFNYEAQQDKSGLPNDRFSAERPEGSISTLTIQRTEQRDSAMYRCASSFRELETQYFGPGTRLLVL.

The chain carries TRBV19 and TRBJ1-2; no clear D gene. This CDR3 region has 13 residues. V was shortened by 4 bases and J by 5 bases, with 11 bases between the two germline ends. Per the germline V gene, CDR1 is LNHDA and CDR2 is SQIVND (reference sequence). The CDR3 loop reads CASSTPDGYGYTF. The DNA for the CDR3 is TGTGCCAGTAGTACCCCGGACGGATATGGCTACACCTTC.

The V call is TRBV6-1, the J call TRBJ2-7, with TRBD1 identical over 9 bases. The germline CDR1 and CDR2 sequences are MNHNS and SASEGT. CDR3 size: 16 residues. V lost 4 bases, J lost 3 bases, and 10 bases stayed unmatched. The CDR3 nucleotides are TGTGCCAGCAGTGGCCACATAGGACAGGGGAGCTACGAGCAGTACTTC. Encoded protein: CASSGHIGQGSYEQYF.

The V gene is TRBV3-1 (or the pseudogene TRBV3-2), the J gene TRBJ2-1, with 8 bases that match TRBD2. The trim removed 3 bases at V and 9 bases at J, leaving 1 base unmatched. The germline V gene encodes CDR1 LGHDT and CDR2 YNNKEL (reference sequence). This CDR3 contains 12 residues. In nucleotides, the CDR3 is TGTGCCAGCAGCCACCGGGGGGGTGAGCAGTTCTTC. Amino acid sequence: CASSHRGGEQFF.

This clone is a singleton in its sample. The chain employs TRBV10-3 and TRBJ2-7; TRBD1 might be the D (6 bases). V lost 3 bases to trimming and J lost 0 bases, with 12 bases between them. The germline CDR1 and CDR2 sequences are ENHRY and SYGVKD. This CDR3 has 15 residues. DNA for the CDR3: TGTGCCATCAGTGAAGGACAGCCAAGCTCCTACGAGCAGTACTTC. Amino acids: CAISEGQPSSYEQYF.

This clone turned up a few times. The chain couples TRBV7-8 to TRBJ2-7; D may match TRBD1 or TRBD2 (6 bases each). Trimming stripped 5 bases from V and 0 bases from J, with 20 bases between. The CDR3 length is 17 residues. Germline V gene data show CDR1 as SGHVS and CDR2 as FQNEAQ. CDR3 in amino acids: CASSPEGGQGSSYEQYF. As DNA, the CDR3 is TGTGCCAGCAGCCCGGAGGGGGGTCAGGGGAGCTCCTACGAGCAGTACTTC.

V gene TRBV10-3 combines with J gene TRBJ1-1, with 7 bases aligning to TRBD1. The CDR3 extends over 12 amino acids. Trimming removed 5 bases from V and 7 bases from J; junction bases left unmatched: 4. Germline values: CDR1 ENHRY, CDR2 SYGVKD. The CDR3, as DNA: TGTGCCATCAGTTCCAGACAGGGTGAAGCTTTCTTT. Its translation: CAISSRQGEAFF.

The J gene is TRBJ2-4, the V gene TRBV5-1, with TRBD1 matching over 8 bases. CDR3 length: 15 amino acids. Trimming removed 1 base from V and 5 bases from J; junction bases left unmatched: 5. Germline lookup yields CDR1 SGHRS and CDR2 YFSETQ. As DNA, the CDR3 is TGCGCCAGCAGCTTGACGATCAGGGGGCAAAACATTCAGTACTTC. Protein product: CASSLTIRGQNIQYF.

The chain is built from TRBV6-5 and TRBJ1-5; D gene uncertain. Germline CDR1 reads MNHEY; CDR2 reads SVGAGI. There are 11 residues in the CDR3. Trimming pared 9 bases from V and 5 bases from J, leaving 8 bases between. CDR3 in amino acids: CASGNHQPQHF. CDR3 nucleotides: TGTGCCAGTGGGAATCATCAGCCCCAGCATTTT.

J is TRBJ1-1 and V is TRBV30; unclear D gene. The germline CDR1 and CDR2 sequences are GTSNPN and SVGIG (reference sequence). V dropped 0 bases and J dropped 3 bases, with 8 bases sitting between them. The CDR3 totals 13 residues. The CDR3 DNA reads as TGTGCCTGGAGTGTACAGAGTGACACTGAAGCTTTCTTT. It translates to CAWSVQSDTEAFF.

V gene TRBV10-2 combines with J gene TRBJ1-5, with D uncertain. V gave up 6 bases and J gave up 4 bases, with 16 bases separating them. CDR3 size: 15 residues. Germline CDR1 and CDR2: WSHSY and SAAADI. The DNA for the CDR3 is TGCGCCAGCAGACTGGGGAGGGAAACGAATCAGCCCCAGCATTTT. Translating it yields CASRLGRETNQPQHF.

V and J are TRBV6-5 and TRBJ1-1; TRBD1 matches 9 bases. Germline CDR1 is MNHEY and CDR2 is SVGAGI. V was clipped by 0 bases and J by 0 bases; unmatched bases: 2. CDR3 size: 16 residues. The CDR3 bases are TGTGCCAGCAGTTACTCCGGGACAGGGCTGAACACTGAAGCTTTCTTT. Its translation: CASSYSGTGLNTEAFF.

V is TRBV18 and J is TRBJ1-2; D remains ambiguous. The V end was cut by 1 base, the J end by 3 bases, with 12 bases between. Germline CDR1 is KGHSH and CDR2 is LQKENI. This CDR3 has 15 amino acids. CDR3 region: CASSPLAVQYYGYTF. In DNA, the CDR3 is TGTGCCAGCTCACCACTGGCGGTTCAATACTATGGCTACACCTTC. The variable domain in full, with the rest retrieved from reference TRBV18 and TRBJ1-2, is NAGVMQNPRHLVRRRGQEARLRCSPMKGHSHVYWYRQLPEEGLKFMVYLQKENIIDESGMPKERFSAEFPKEGPSILRIQQVVRGDSAAYFCASSPLAVQYYGYTFGSGTRLTVV.

Written as DNA, the CDR3 is TGTGCCAGCAGCCCCCCGGGACTGGCCTACAATGAGCAGTTCTTC. Its protein product is CASSPPGLAYNEQFF. V and J are TRBV7-3 and TRBJ2-1; a possible D gene is TRBD2 (6 bases). V dropped 5 bases and J dropped 2 bases, with 13 bases sitting between them. This CDR3 is built from 15 residues. CDR1 is SGHTA and CDR2 is FQGTGA in the germline V gene.

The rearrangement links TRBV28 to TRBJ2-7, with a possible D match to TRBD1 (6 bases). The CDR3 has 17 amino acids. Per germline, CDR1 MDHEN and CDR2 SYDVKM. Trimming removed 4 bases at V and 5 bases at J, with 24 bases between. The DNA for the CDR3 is TGTGCCAGCAGTTCTCCTTCCGCGAGCAGGGGACGGGACGAGCAGTACTTC. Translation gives CASSSPSASRGRDEQYF.

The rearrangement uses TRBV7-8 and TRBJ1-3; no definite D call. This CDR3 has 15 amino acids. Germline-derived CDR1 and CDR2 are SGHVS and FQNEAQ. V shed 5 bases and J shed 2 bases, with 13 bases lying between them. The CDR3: CASSRNRAAGNTIYF. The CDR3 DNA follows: TGTGCCAGCAGCAGGAACCGGGCAGCTGGAAACACCATATATTTT. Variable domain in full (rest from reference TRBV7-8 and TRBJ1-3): GAGVSQSPRYKVAKRGQDVALRCDPISGHVSLFWYQQALGQGPEFLTYFQNEAQLDKSGLPSDRFFAERPEGSVSTLKIQRTQQEDSAVYLCASSRNRAAGNTIYFGEGSWLTVV.

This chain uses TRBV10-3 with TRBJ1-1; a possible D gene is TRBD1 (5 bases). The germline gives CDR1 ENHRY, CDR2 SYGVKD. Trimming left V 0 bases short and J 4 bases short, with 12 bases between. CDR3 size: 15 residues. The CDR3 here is CAISESGESRTEAFF. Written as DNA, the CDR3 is TGTGCCATCAGTGAGTCGGGGGAGTCACGCACTGAAGCTTTCTTT.